The clone carrying this T cell receptor (beta chain) turned up a few times. Antigen unknown. TCRdb re-called the 5' RACE reads with MiXCR, one entry per CDR3 protein. The sample lists a few hundred thousand distinct CDR3 sequences, about a sixth seen once, with around 33% in the top ten. This CDR3 contains 16 residues. V was clipped by 2 bases and J by 3 bases; unmatched bases: 9. Germline V CDR1 and CDR2: LNHNV, YYDKDF (reference sequence). The source of the sample is a study of CD8 T cells in ankylosing spondylitis. Whole-study results and caveats: Clones linked to disease, bearing a CD8+ phenotype, were relatively rare in peripheral blood. Roughly 8 highly homologous variants made up a TCR beta motif that seemed to typify ankylosing spondylitis blood. The authors reported significant enrichment of disease-linked clones in matched ankylosing spondylitis synovial fluid.

Sample: blood, either unsorted or a sorted T cell fraction (not recorded which). V and J are TRBV15 and TRBJ2-7; the match to TRBD2 covers 8 bases. This clonotype was obtained from a male donor with ankylosing spondylitis or in good health (not recorded which). CDR3 bases: TGTGCCACCAGCAGACGCGCGGGAGGTCCTTACTACGAGCAGTACTTC. It translates to CATSRRAGGPYYEQYF.